This T cell receptor (beta chain) was recorded in a study of blood T cell repertoires in COVID-19. This clone has a single count. V trimming: 0 bases; J trimming: 2 bases; junction bases outside the gene matches: 12. The CDR3 extends over 19 amino acids. From germline, CDR1 is MNHEY and CDR2 SVGEGT. Clones were read by immunoSEQ multiplex PCR, and TCRdb kept only the in-frame ones, dropping some. Counted here are about 280,000 clones, roughly 88% occurring once; the ten biggest clones make up 3%. This receptor was obtained from a young woman with active or convalescent COVID-19. The chain links TRBV6-2 or TRBV6-3 to TRBJ1-4; 7 positions agree with TRBD1. Source material: peripheral blood. CDR3 amino acids: CASSYSSLLKGATNEKLFF. CDR3 nucleotides: TGTGCCAGCAGTTACTCGAGTCTTTTGAAGGGGGCTACTAATGAAAAACTGTTTTTT.